Listed below are T cell receptor beta chains from one sample, sequenced in a study of cytomegalovirus exposure and HLA in healthy donors. Method: immunoSEQ multiplex PCR; TCRdb's copy keeps in-frame clones and lacks some. The repertoire consists of hundreds of thousands of clones, with around 65% occurring once and the leading ten covering under 3%. The sequenced sample was PBMCs. These receptors came from a female donor in good health and CMV-seronegative. Both conserved end residues are part of each CDR3. A D gene is named only where the DNA matches it firmly. The listing skips clone size in some rows; elsewhere it reads once, few, many or a size class.

CDR3aa	abundance	v_gene	d_gene
CASSVGPAGDRYNEQFF	-	TRBV9	TRBD2
CASSSRPIESPLHF	-	TRBV27	-
CASSIKGAGYEQYF	-	TRBV19	TRBD1
CASTYYSGRASETQYF	-	TRBV28	TRBD2
CASSLEQRGTEAFF	-	TRBV5-4	-
CASSLMVGTSGITDTQYF	-	TRBV7-2	TRBD2
CASRQERQGSLETQYF	-	TRBV4-1	-
CASSLGGREAYEQYF	-	TRBV5-4	TRBD2
CASSQALAGGLGPYEQYF	-	TRBV4-2	TRBD2
CASSPLVGPNTGELFF	-	TRBV18	-
CASSLGLAGGEQYF	few	TRBV7-9	TRBD2
CAWRSTGFGNQPQHF	-	TRBV30	TRBD1
CASSSYRLAGAHNEQFF	-	TRBV5-4	TRBD2
CASSVGTAYQETQYF	-	TRBV7-9	-
CSVEDPLLAGGLGSNEQFF	-	TRBV29-1	TRBD2